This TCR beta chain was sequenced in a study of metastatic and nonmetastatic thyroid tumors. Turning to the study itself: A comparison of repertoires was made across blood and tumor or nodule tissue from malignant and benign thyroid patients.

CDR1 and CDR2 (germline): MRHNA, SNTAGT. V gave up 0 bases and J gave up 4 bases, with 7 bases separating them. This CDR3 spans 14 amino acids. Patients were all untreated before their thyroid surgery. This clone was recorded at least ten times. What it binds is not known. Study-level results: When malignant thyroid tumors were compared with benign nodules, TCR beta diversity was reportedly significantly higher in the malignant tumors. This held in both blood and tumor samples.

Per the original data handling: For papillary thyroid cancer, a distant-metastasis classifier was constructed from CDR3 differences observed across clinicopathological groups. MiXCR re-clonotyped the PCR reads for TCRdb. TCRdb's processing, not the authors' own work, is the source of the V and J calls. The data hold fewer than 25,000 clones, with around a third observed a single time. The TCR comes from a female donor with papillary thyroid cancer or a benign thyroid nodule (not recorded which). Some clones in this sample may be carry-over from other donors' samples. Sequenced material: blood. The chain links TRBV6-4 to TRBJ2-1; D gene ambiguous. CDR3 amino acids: CASSDSEGYNEQFF. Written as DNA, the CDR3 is TGTGCCAGCAGTGACTCCGAAGGGTACAATGAGCAGTTCTTC.